This entry is about one T cell receptor (beta chain). Its antigen is not yet known. Per-nucleotide qualities are absent, and no much larger clonotype sits a single base away. For CDR1 and CDR2, the germline V gene (reference sequence) lists MNHNY and SVGAGI. The CDR3 runs 14 amino acids, cysteine and phenylalanine included. Only the CDR3 DNA stays, 42 bases, in frame from base 1. Germline trimming: 4 bases from V, 6 bases from J; junction bases outside gene matches: 8. Participants in the prospective study were aged about 18 to 89 years, lived in about two dozen United States geographic areas, and enrolled through a virtual design. To assign participants to cohorts, the prospective study relied on clinical history that participants themselves reported in a screening survey and a study questionnaire. In the prospective study, whole blood, serum and a nasopharyngeal or oropharyngeal swab were collected from each participant by mobile phlebotomists. Participants in the prospective study had the option to provide additional blood draws and questionnaires over a 2-month period. Prospective study blood samples were shipped either frozen or at room temperature before DNA extraction.

The sample originates from a study of blood T cell repertoires in COVID-19 (dated by TCRdb to between 2020 and 2021). A note on the overall study: The collaborator samples originated in the United States, Italy and Spain and spanned the acute and convalescent phases of COVID-19. The prospective study material was composed of cDNA or gDNA derived from T cells, B-cell-depleted T cells, or PBMCs. Deeply sampled blood TCRbeta repertoires from subjects exposed to, actively infected with, or recovered from COVID-19 were included in the dataset. The repertoires were released in a freely available public database meant as a resource for research on the immune response to SARS-CoV-2. The samples were drawn from two sources: the first 160 participants of the ongoing ImmuneRACE study, and over 950 subjects contributed by 6 global collaborators. Nearly every sample came with metadata listing a de-identified subject ID, COVID-19 status, age in years and sex. Where available, HLA class I and class II types were obtained from metadata supplied by the sample provider rather than from assay-based typing. The paper's findings and limits, for the study overall: How much clinical and demographic metadata was included differed by source and by participant, and the metadata was provided uncurated.

The immunoSEQ Assay, a bias-controlled multiplex PCR, was used to amplify TCRbeta CDR3 regions from genomic DNA. In the authors' own workflow: Within the assay, amplification of reference gene primers was used to estimate how many nucleated cells each sample contained. To quantify the absolute abundance of each unique TCRbeta CDR3 rearrangement, sequence reads were collapsed and filtered. For each sample, productive Simpson clonality was calculated as the square root of Simpson's diversity index across productive rearrangements. This is the immuneACCESS table as TCRdb keeps it, with only in-frame sequences that have V and J called. A part of the clones is gone; compared with another copy, unresolved V genes explain less than half, and the rest is unexplained. The DNA gave D and trimming, while V, J and clone size come from that table. The sample table shows roughly 240,000 clones, and 65% to 90% are seen once. The ten largest clonotypes hold over 7.5% of the sample.

The clonotype originates from a woman aged 45-65 years with acute COVID-19. The V gene is TRBV6-6 and the J gene is TRBJ1-1, and TRBD1 aligns with 7 junction nucleotides. The sequenced sample was PBMCs or T cells enriched from blood (not recorded which). The DNA is TGTGCCAGCAGTTTAACGACAGGGAAGCCTGAAGCTTTCTTT. This yields the protein CASSLTTGKPEAFF.